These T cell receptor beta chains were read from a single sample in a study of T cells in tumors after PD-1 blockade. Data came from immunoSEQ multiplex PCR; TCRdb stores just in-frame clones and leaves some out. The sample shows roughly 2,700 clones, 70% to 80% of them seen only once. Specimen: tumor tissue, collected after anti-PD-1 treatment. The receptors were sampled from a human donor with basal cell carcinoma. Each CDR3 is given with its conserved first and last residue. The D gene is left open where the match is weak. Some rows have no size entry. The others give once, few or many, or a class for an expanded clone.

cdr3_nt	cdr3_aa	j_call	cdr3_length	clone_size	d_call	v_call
TGCAGCGTTGAAGCAGGAGGGACGGTGGACTATTCCTACAATGAGCAGTTCTTC	CSVEAGGTVDYSYNEQFF	TRBJ2-1	18	once	-	TRBV29-1
TGCGCCAGCAGCCTGTTAGCGGGGGAAGCTTTCTTT	CASSLLAGEAFF	TRBJ1-1	12	-	-	TRBV4-1
TGTGCCAGCAGCGCCGGACGGGACAGCCCTTCCTACGAGCAGTACTTC	CASSAGRDSPSYEQYF	TRBJ2-7	16	few	-	TRBV21-1
TGTGCCAGCAGCCGCGGTTCGTCCAGAAATCAGCCCCAGCATTTT	CASSRGSSRNQPQHF	TRBJ1-5	15	few	-	TRBV7-8
TGTGCCAGCAGCTTAGACGTGGGGGGCGCCACAGATACGCAGTATTTT	CASSLDVGGATDTQYF	TRBJ2-3	16	-	-	TRBV7-6
TGTGCCAGCAGCCCCCTGGGGCAGTTGCGCACAGATACGCAGTATTTT	CASSPLGQLRTDTQYF	TRBJ2-3	16	-	-	TRBV5-4
TGCGCCAGCAGCTTCCGACAGGGAGTTGAAGAGCAGTACTTC	CASSFRQGVEEQYF	TRBJ2-7	14	-	TRBD1	TRBV5-1
TGTGCCACCAAACGGGGAGAGACCCAGTACTTC	CATKRGETQYF	TRBJ2-5	11	-	-	TRBV24-1
TGTGCCAGCTCCCCTTCTAGCTCGAACACCGGGGAGCTGTTTTTT	CASSPSSSNTGELFF	TRBJ2-2	15	-	-	TRBV18
TGTGCCAGTAGTTTCCATAGCAATCAGCCCCAGCATTTT	CASSFHSNQPQHF	TRBJ1-5	13	-	-	TRBV19
TGCGCCAGCAGCCAAGAGATATCAACAGGGCAGCAGTACTTC	CASSQEISTGQQYF	TRBJ2-7	14	few	-	TRBV4-1
TGTGCCAGCAGCGCTACCGGGACAGGGGTCGACGAGCAGTACTTC	CASSATGTGVDEQYF	TRBJ2-7	15	-	TRBD1	TRBV5-6
TGTGCCAGCAGCTTAGACCAACTACCTTACAATGAGCAGTTCTTC	CASSLDQLPYNEQFF	TRBJ2-1	15	-	-	TRBV11-3
TGTGCCAGCAGCTTGGGGAAACTAGCGGGGGGGATCTACGAGCAGTACTTC	CASSLGKLAGGIYEQYF	TRBJ2-7	17	-	TRBD2	TRBV5-4
TGTGCCATCAGTGAGTCAGCCTACGAGCAGTACTTC	CAISESAYEQYF	TRBJ2-7	12	once	-	TRBV10-3
TGTGCCAGCAGTTATAAGAGCAGGGGAGAGACCCAGTACTTC	CASSYKSRGETQYF	TRBJ2-5	14	-	-	TRBV6-2/TRBV6-3
TGTGCCAGTAGTCGCGGACAGGGGACACCTGAGCAGTTCTTC	CASSRGQGTPEQFF	TRBJ2-1	14	once	TRBD1	TRBV19
TGTGCCAGCAGACTCCATCGGAGGTCCTACAATGAGCAGTTCTTC	CASRLHRRSYNEQFF	TRBJ2-1	15	-	-	TRBV5-8
TGTGCCAGCAACCCTGGACAGGGGGAACAGCCCCAGCATTTT	CASNPGQGEQPQHF	TRBJ1-5	14	-	TRBD1	TRBV6-2/TRBV6-3
TGTGCCAGTAGTATGGCAGAGCGCAGCTATGGCTACACCTTC	CASSMAERSYGYTF	TRBJ1-2	14	few	-	TRBV19
TGTGCCAGCAGCCGCTTTTACAGAGGAGGGAACACTGAAGCTTTCTTT	CASSRFYRGGNTEAFF	TRBJ1-1	16	-	-	TRBV11-3
TGTGCCACCAGTGACCCGGGACAGGGATGGCAAGAGACCCAGTACTTC	CATSDPGQGWQETQYF	TRBJ2-5	16	few	TRBD1	TRBV24-1
TGTGCCATCAGTGAGTCACCGGGACAGGGAACAGATACGCAGTATTTT	CAISESPGQGTDTQYF	TRBJ2-3	16	-	TRBD1	TRBV10-3
TGTGCCAGCTCTTCGGGGCGACTGATGGGGGCCAACGTCCTGACTTTC	CASSSGRLMGANVLTF	TRBJ2-6	16	-	-	TRBV27
TGTGCCAGCAGCTTTACACCCTACAATGAGCAGTTCTTC	CASSFTPYNEQFF	TRBJ2-1	13	-	-	TRBV5-5
TGCGCCAGCAGCACTCGGACAGGGGACTTCAAAGAGACCCAGTACTTC	CASSTRTGDFKETQYF	TRBJ2-5	16	-	TRBD1	TRBV4-1
TGTGCCTGGATCTGGGACAGTCCCTTTAGCAATCAGCCCCAGCATTTT	CAWIWDSPFSNQPQHF	TRBJ1-5	16	-	TRBD1	TRBV30
TGCGCCAGCAGCTTGGGTACCCGGCTACTCTACGAGCAGTACTTC	CASSLGTRLLYEQYF	TRBJ2-7	15	-	-	TRBV5-1
TGTGCCATCACAAGCGGGGGCGGGGCAGATACGCAGTATTTT	CAITSGGGADTQYF	TRBJ2-3	14	-	TRBD2	TRBV10-3